Presented here are 18 T cell receptor beta chains from one specimen sequenced in a study of T cells after yellow fever vaccination. One entry per CDR3 protein results from TCRdb running MiXCR on the 5' RACE reads. The data show about 230,000 distinct CDR3 sequences, over 6.5% seen once. The sample was CD4+ T cells sorted from PBMCs, taken on the day of the yellow fever booster vaccination. All receptors derive from a man aged 25 to 40 who received the YFV17D yellow fever vaccine.

This clonotype was detected a few times. The V gene is TRBV18, the J gene TRBJ2-7; D is perhaps TRBD2 (5 bases). The CDR3 is 14 residues long. Germline V gene lookup returns CDR1 KGHSH and CDR2 LQKENI. The V gene lost 4 bases and the J gene lost 3 bases, with 13 bases spanning the gap. CDR3 DNA: TGTGCCAGCTCACGAGGGAGAGGAGTCTACGAGCAGTACTTC. Translated: CASSRGRGVYEQYF. Variable domain in full (rest from reference TRBV18 and TRBJ2-7): NAGVMQNPRHLVRRRGQEARLRCSPMKGHSHVYWYRQLPEEGLKFMVYLQKENIIDESGMPKERFSAEFPKEGPSILRIQQVVRGDSAAYFCASSRGRGVYEQYFGPGTRLTVT.

The V gene is TRBV20-1, the J gene TRBJ2-3; D may be TRBD2 (6 bases). CDR1 is DFQATT and CDR2 is SNEGSKA in the germline V gene (reference sequence). CDR3 length equals 13 residues. Trimming took 5 bases from V and 2 from J, leaving 11 bases between them. In nucleotides, the CDR3 is TGCAGTGCTTCGGGACTCGACACAGATACGCAGTATTTT. Amino acid sequence: CSASGLDTDTQYF.

This chain joins TRBV10-2 and TRBJ1-2; 9 bases agree with TRBD1. Germline V gene sequence: CDR1 WSHSY, CDR2 SAAADI. V lost 7 bases, J lost 4 bases, and 7 bases stayed unmatched. The CDR3 sequence is 14 residues long. For the CDR3, the DNA is TGCGCCAGCACCTCGACAGGGGGGATCTATGGCTACACCTTC. Translated, it gives CASTSTGGIYGYTF.

In this sample, this clonotype turned up a few times. The chain employs TRBV7-2 and TRBJ2-5; no clear D. CDR3 length: 13 residues. Between the trimmed V and J ends, which lost 5 bases and 0 bases, there was a span of 7 bases. Germline V lookup: CDR1 SGHTA, CDR2 FQGNSA. CDR3: CASSAVYQETQYF. CDR3 sequence (DNA): TGTGCCAGCAGCGCCGTGTACCAAGAGACCCAGTACTTC.

Many counts were recorded for this clonotype. The chain is built from TRBV20-1 and TRBJ2-5, with D perhaps TRBD2 (5 bases). Between the trimmed V and J ends, which lost 5 bases and 7 bases, there was a span of 17 bases. Germline CDR1 and CDR2: DFQATT and SNEGSKA (reference sequence). The CDR3 is made up of 13 amino acids. DNA of the CDR3: TGCAGTGCTCTCGACCCCCTCGAGGGGACCCAGTACTTC. It yields the protein CSALDPLEGTQYF.

This clonotype has a count of ten or more. The J gene is TRBJ2-3, the V gene TRBV12-3 or TRBV12-4; D is ambiguous. V shed 4 bases and J shed 0 bases, with 14 bases lying between them. The CDR3 extends over 16 amino acids. The CDR3 DNA is TGTGCCAGCAGTTCCTTTTTCCCTCAAAGCACAGATACGCAGTATTTT. Amino acid sequence: CASSSFFPQSTDTQYF.

This clonotype has more than one count but fewer than ten. J is TRBJ2-7 and V is TRBV20-1; 7 nucleotides align to TRBD2. CDR1 is DFQATT, CDR2 SNEGSKA, per germline (reference sequence). The CDR3 covers 11 residues. CDR3 DNA sequence: TGCGGCTGCGGGAGAGGGTACGAGCAGTACTTC. This gives the protein CGCGRGYEQYF.

The V and J genes are TRBV11-2 and TRBJ2-7; either TRBD1 or TRBD2 may fit D (6 bases each). Trimming left V 6 bases short and J 3 bases short, with 15 bases between. The V gene's germline CDR1 is SGHAT and CDR2 FQNNGV. The CDR3 has 14 residues. The CDR3 reads CASSRAEGVYEQYF. The CDR3 bases are TGTGCCAGCAGTAGGGCGGAGGGGGTCTACGAGCAGTACTTC.

This rearrangement joins TRBV10-3 to TRBJ2-2; 15 positions match TRBD2. The CDR3 has 16 residues. Per germline, CDR1 ENHRY and CDR2 SYGVKD. Trimming removed 6 bases from V and 7 bases from J; junction bases left unmatched: 6. The CDR3 bases are TGTGCCATCAGGGAGGGACTAGCGGGAGGACACGGGGAGCTGTTTTTT. This gives the protein CAIREGLAGGHGELFF.

The chain has TRBV4-3 and TRBJ1-3; D unresolved. In germline, CDR1 is LGHNA, CDR2 YSLEER. This CDR3 comprises 17 residues. The V and J ends lost 0 bases and 2 bases respectively, with 14 bases between them. CDR3 in amino acids: CASSQDLLADPGNTIYF. CDR3 in DNA: TGCGCCAGCAGCCAAGATCTGCTCGCGGACCCTGGAAACACCATATATTTT.

This clonotype was seen many times. The DNA of the CDR3 is TGCGCCAGCAGCTCCCTCGGGGCTAGCACAGATACGCAGTATTTT. Translation: CASSSLGASTDTQYF. The V and J genes are TRBV5-1 and TRBJ2-3, with D possibly being TRBD1 or TRBD2 (5 bases each). There are 15 residues in the CDR3. Germline values: CDR1 SGHRS, CDR2 YFSETQ. Trimming removed 3 bases from V and 0 bases from J, with 11 bases in between.

The DNA for the CDR3 is TGCGCCAGCAGCGGGGGAGCGGGAGTGTCCTACAATGAGCAGTTCTTC. The encoded protein is CASSGGAGVSYNEQFF. This sequence joins TRBV5-1 and TRBJ2-1; 8 bases are a match to TRBD2. Germline CDR1 and CDR2: SGHRS and YFSETQ. J was trimmed by 1 base and V by 4 bases; bases with no gene match: 7. CDR3 length: 16 amino acids.

This clonotype has just a few counts. The V call is TRBV29-1, the J call TRBJ2-5, with TRBD1 matching over 7 bases. This CDR3 comprises 17 residues. Looked up from germline, CDR1 is SQVTM and CDR2 is ANQGSEA. The trim removed 3 bases at V and 5 bases at J, leaving 18 bases unmatched. This CDR3 reads CSVDKGRGSVSWETQYF. The CDR3 DNA reads TGCAGCGTTGACAAAGGCAGGGGGTCGGTCAGTTGGGAGACCCAGTACTTC.

The sample holds a few counts of this clonotype. The CDR3 coding sequence is TGTGCTAGTGGAGGGGGTTACTCTACCGAGCAGTACTTC. Its translation: CASGGGYSTEQYF. The chain has TRBV12-5 and TRBJ2-7, with D possibly matching TRBD1 (6 bases). Germline loops: CDR1 LGHNT, CDR2 FRNRAP. This CDR3 is built from 13 residues. The germline V and J ends were trimmed by 6 bases and 6 bases, with 15 bases remaining between them.

For the CDR3, the DNA is TGTGCCAGTAGTATAAGTTGGCGGTTTATAGCCAAAAACATTCAGTACTTC. Translation: CASSISWRFIAKNIQYF. This rearrangement joins TRBV19 to TRBJ2-4; D remains unclear. Between the trimmed V and J ends, which lost 2 bases and 0 bases, there was a span of 14 bases. Germline CDR1 and CDR2: LNHDA and SQIVND (reference sequence). This CDR3 comprises 17 residues.

A remark on this clonotype: This may stem from a read error, because a much larger clone lies one nucleotide away. The chain couples TRBV6-5 to TRBJ2-3; TRBD1 agrees at 10 bases. CDR3 length equals 18 residues. The germline V gene has CDR1 MNHEY and CDR2 SVGAGI. The V and J ends lost 6 bases and 6 bases, in that order; junction bases with no gene match: 18. The CDR3, as DNA: TGTGCCAGCAGATACGCGAGATGGGACAGGGGCATTTCGGATACGCAGTATTTT. Residues: CASRYARWDRGISDTQYF.

At least ten counts were recorded for this clonotype. The chain employs TRBV29-1 and TRBJ2-5; D is ambiguous. The germline V gene has CDR1 SQVTM and CDR2 ANQGSEA. The V gene lost 3 bases and the J gene lost 0 bases, with 17 bases spanning the gap. The CDR3 sequence is 16 residues long. The CDR3 sequence: CSVEARPTINQETQYF. CDR3 coding DNA: TGCAGCGTTGAGGCCCGGCCGACGATCAACCAAGAGACCCAGTACTTC. Filled out from reference TRBV29-1 and TRBJ2-5, the complete variable domain reads SAVISQKPSRDICQRGTSLTIQCQVDSQVTMMFWYRQQPGQSLTLIATANQGSEATYESGFVIDKFPISRPNLTFSTLTVSNMSPEDSSIYLCSVEARPTINQETQYFGPGTRLLVL.

This clonotype was counted ten times or more. The rearrangement uses TRBV18 and TRBJ2-5, with 8 bases identical to TRBD1. The V and J ends lost 0 bases and 7 bases, in that order; junction bases with no gene match: 10. This CDR3 has 16 residues. Germline CDR1 and CDR2: KGHSH and LQKENI. The DNA of the CDR3 is TGTGCCAGCTCACCACCTGGACAGGGTGGAGTAGGGACCCAGTACTTC. Its translation is CASSPPGQGGVGTQYF.